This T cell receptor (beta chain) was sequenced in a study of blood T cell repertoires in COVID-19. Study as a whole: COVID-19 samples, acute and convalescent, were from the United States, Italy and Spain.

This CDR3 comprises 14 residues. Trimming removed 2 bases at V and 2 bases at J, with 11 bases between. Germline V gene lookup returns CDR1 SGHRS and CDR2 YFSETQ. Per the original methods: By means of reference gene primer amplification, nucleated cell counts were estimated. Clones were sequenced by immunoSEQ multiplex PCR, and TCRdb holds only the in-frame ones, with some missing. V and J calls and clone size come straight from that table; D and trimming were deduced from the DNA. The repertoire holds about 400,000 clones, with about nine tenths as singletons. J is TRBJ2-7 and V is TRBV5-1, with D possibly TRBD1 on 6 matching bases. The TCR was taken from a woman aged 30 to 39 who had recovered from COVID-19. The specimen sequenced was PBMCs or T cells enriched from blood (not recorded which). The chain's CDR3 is CASSFDRRTYEQYF. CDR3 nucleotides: TGCGCCAGCAGCTTCGACAGGAGAACCTACGAGCAGTACTTC.